This T cell receptor beta chain was identified during a study of blood T cell repertoires in COVID-19. This CDR3 has 12 residues. Trimming removed 5 bases from V and 4 bases from J, with 11 bases in between. Germline lookup yields CDR1 GTSNPN and CDR2 SVGIG (reference sequence). Clones were read by immunoSEQ multiplex PCR, and TCRdb kept only the in-frame ones, dropping some. The sample records some 200,000 clones, 85% to 95% being singletons. This sequence was found in a man aged 25 to 40 with COVID-19, enrolled during active disease. This chain joins TRBV30 and TRBJ1-2; D possibly corresponds to TRBD1 (6 bases). What was sequenced was peripheral blood. The CDR3 DNA is TGTGCCTGGGGACAGACAGTCTATGGCTACACCTTC. Translated, it gives CAWGQTVYGYTF.